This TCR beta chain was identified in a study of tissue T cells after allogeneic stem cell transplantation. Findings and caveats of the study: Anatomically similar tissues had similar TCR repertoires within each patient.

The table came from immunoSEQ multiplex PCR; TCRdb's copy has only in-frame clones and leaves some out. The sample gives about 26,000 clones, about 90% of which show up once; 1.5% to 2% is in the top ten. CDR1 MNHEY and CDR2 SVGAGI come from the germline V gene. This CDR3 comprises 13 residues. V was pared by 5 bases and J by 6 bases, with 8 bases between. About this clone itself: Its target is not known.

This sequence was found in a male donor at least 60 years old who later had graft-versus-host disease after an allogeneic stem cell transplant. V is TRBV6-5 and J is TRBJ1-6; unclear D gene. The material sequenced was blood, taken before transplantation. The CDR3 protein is CASSTSFNSPLHF. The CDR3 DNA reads TGTGCCAGCAGTACCTCTTTTAATTCACCCCTCCACTTT.